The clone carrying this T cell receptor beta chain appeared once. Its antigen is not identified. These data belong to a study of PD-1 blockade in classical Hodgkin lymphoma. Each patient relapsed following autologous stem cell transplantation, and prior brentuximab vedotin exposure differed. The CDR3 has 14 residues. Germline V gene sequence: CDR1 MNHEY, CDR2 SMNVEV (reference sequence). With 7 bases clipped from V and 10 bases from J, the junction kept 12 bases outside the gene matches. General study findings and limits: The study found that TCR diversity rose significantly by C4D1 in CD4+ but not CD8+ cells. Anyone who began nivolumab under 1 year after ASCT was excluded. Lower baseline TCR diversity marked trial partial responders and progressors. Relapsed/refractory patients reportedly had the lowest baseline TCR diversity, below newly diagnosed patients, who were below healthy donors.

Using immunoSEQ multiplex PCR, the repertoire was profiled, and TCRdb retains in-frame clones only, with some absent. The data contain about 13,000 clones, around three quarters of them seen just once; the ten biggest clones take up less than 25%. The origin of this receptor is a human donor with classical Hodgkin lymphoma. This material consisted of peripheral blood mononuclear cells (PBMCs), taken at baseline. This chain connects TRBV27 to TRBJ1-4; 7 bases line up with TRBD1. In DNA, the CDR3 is TGTGCCAGCACCAAAGCAGGGGGGCTAGGAAAACTGTTTTTT. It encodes CASTKAGGLGKLFF.